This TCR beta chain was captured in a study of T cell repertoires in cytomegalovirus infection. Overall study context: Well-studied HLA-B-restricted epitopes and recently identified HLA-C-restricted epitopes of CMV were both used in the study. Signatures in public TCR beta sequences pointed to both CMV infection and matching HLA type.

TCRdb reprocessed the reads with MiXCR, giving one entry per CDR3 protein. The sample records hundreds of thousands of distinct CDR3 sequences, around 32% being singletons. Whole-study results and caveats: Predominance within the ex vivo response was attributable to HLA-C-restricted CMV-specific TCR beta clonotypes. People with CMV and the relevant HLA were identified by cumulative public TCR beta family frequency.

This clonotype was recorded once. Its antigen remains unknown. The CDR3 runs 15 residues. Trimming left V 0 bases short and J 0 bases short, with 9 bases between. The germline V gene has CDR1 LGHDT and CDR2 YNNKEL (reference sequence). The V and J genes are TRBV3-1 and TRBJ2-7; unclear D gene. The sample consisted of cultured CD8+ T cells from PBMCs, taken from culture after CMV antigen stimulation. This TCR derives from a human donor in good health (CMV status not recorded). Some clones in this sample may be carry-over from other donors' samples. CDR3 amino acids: CASSQEAASSYEQYF. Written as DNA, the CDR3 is TGTGCCAGCAGCCAAGAGGCGGCGAGCTCCTACGAGCAGTACTTC.